The rows below give T cell receptor beta chains drawn from one sample of a study of blood T cell repertoires in COVID-19. Generated by immunoSEQ multiplex PCR, the TCRdb table keeps only in-frame clones and is missing some. The table lists 200,000 to 250,000 clones, more than 75% of them singletons. The specimen was PBMCs or T cells enriched from blood (not recorded which). Source of these receptors: a woman between 50 and 59 years old who had recovered from COVID-19. Each CDR3 is given without its conserved first and last residue.

v_call: TRBV11-2; j_call: TRBJ2-1; cdr3_length: 12; cdr3_aa: ASSSRTGKLEQF
v_call: TRBV27; j_call: TRBJ1-6; cdr3_length: 16; cdr3_aa: ASSFSVGGRLDNSPLH
v_call: TRBV30; j_call: TRBJ1-6; cdr3_length: 11; cdr3_aa: AVGTVNNSPLH
v_call: TRBV6-2/TRBV6-3; j_call: TRBJ2-1; cdr3_length: 12; cdr3_aa: ASSYGGREDEQF
v_call: TRBV4-1; j_call: TRBJ2-2; cdr3_length: 14; cdr3_aa: ASSQELSGSAGELF
v_call: TRBV3-1/TRBV3-2; j_call: TRBJ2-1; cdr3_length: 13; cdr3_aa: ASNSPGLGHNEQF
v_call: TRBV28; j_call: TRBJ1-2; cdr3_length: 13; cdr3_aa: ASSLGTGGRYGYT
v_call: TRBV18; j_call: TRBJ1-3; cdr3_length: 11; cdr3_aa: ASSPPAGNTIY
v_call: TRBV6-6; j_call: TRBJ1-2; cdr3_length: 13; cdr3_aa: ATRSTGTGNAGYT
v_call: TRBV5-4; j_call: TRBJ2-1; cdr3_length: 13; cdr3_aa: ASSLRPGVYNEQF
v_call: TRBV29-1; j_call: TRBJ2-7; cdr3_length: 12; cdr3_aa: SVVPWTSTYEQY
v_call: TRBV28; j_call: TRBJ1-6; cdr3_length: 15; cdr3_aa: ASRPRQGLSYNSPLH
v_call: TRBV5-5; j_call: TRBJ1-5; cdr3_length: 11; cdr3_aa: ASSFSGNQPQH
v_call: TRBV6-4; j_call: TRBJ2-1; cdr3_length: 11; cdr3_aa: ASGLGGHNEQF
v_call: TRBV27; j_call: TRBJ1-5; cdr3_length: 13; cdr3_aa: ASSLFGQNNQPQH
v_call: TRBV6-6; j_call: TRBJ2-7; cdr3_length: 14; cdr3_aa: ASSYSILGLEDEQY
v_call: TRBV6-1; j_call: TRBJ2-7; cdr3_length: 13; cdr3_aa: ASSEFGRVSHEQY
v_call: TRBV6-5; j_call: TRBJ2-7; cdr3_length: 13; cdr3_aa: ASSSSGIPRYEQY
v_call: TRBV27; j_call: TRBJ2-7; cdr3_length: 10; cdr3_aa: ASSHRDRDLY
v_call: TRBV27; j_call: TRBJ2-7; cdr3_length: 11; cdr3_aa: ASSLSPSYEQY
v_call: TRBV3-1/TRBV3-2; j_call: TRBJ2-3; cdr3_length: 15; cdr3_aa: ASSPFFPSGNTDTQY
v_call: TRBV2; j_call: TRBJ2-1; cdr3_length: 15; cdr3_aa: ASSQGLAGGFYNEQF
v_call: TRBV5-6; j_call: TRBJ1-6; cdr3_length: 13; cdr3_aa: ASSLTDRANSPLH
v_call: TRBV7-9; j_call: TRBJ1-6; cdr3_length: 12; cdr3_aa: ASSRQGFHSPLH
v_call: TRBV6-5; j_call: TRBJ2-5; cdr3_length: 9; cdr3_aa: ASSSGHHKY
v_call: TRBV19; j_call: TRBJ1-1; cdr3_length: 11; cdr3_aa: ASRDRFPTEAF
v_call: TRBV12-5; j_call: TRBJ2-7; cdr3_length: 12; cdr3_aa: ASGLGTSSYEQY
v_call: TRBV6-5; j_call: TRBJ2-5; cdr3_length: 11; cdr3_aa: ASSRTFQETQY
v_call: TRBV9; j_call: TRBJ1-1; cdr3_length: 12; cdr3_aa: ASSVEQGNTEAF
v_call: TRBV2; j_call: TRBJ2-7; cdr3_length: 15; cdr3_aa: ASSRPLTSGIAYEQY
v_call: TRBV19; j_call: TRBJ1-5; cdr3_length: 17; cdr3_aa: ASSLTTGMLSGGNQPQH
v_call: TRBV5-6; j_call: TRBJ2-1; cdr3_length: 13; cdr3_aa: ASSLGLAGGNEQF
v_call: TRBV28; j_call: TRBJ1-1; cdr3_length: 12; cdr3_aa: ASSSGATNTEAF
v_call: TRBV5-5; j_call: TRBJ2-3; cdr3_length: 12; cdr3_aa: ASSLDRPTDTQY
v_call: TRBV12-3/TRBV12-4; j_call: TRBJ1-2; cdr3_length: 10; cdr3_aa: ASSSEVYGYT
v_call: TRBV11-3; j_call: TRBJ2-2; cdr3_length: 14; cdr3_aa: ASSLGFRESNGELF
v_call: TRBV27; j_call: TRBJ1-1; cdr3_length: 11; cdr3_aa: ASSLQGYTEAF
v_call: TRBV5-1; j_call: TRBJ2-2; cdr3_length: 16; cdr3_aa: ASSLRSGARRVTGELF
v_call: TRBV5-1; j_call: TRBJ2-1; cdr3_length: 17; cdr3_aa: ASSLSGGRGLGPYNEQF
v_call: TRBV11-3; j_call: TRBJ2-1; cdr3_length: 15; cdr3_aa: ASSFFRGAVSYNEQF
v_call: TRBV5-6; j_call: TRBJ2-1; cdr3_length: 15; cdr3_aa: ASSLGLAVSSYNEQF
v_call: TRBV28; j_call: TRBJ1-2; cdr3_length: 10; cdr3_aa: ASSFQNYGYT
v_call: TRBV5-5; j_call: TRBJ2-1; cdr3_length: 11; cdr3_aa: ASSLVPDNEQF
v_call: TRBV27; j_call: TRBJ1-1; cdr3_length: 12; cdr3_aa: ASSLRHVNTEAF
v_call: TRBV30; j_call: TRBJ1-1; cdr3_length: 13; cdr3_aa: AWSPPRTGTAEAF
v_call: TRBV6-5; j_call: TRBJ1-5; cdr3_length: 13; cdr3_aa: ASSIRTGIRQPQH
v_call: TRBV2; j_call: TRBJ2-2; cdr3_length: 12; cdr3_aa: ASSEAPDTGELF
v_call: TRBV28; j_call: TRBJ2-7; cdr3_length: 13; cdr3_aa: ASKTLVPSPYEQY
v_call: TRBV2; j_call: TRBJ1-2; cdr3_length: 12; cdr3_aa: ASSEAGQGSGYT